This TCR beta chain was sequenced during a study of beta chain features in type 1 diabetes. Sorting based on CD45RO/CCR7/CD25/CD127/CD95/CD27 separated CD4+ naive, central memory, regulatory and stem cell-like memory cells. Without exception, sorted populations had purity beyond 98%. This clone has at least ten counts. Every isolated RNA sample was fully reverse transcribed, so sequencing captured expressed TCRB transcripts. The protocol was immunoSEQ multiplex PCR, while the TCRdb copy is restricted to in-frame clones and leaves out a portion. The profile covers 300,000 to 400,000 clones, with approximately 9.9% appearing a single time and over 0.015% taken by the ten largest. The sequence was obtained from a woman in her thirties in good health. The sample consisted of naive CD4+ T cells from blood.

DNA of the CDR3: TGTGCCCTGAGCAATGAGCAGTTCTTC. Protein: CALSNEQFF. The chain joins TRBV30 to TRBJ2-1; D not resolved. The length of the CDR3 is 9 residues. The germline gives CDR1 GTSNPN, CDR2 SVGIG (reference sequence). Trimming removed 8 bases at V and 6 bases at J, with 5 bases between.